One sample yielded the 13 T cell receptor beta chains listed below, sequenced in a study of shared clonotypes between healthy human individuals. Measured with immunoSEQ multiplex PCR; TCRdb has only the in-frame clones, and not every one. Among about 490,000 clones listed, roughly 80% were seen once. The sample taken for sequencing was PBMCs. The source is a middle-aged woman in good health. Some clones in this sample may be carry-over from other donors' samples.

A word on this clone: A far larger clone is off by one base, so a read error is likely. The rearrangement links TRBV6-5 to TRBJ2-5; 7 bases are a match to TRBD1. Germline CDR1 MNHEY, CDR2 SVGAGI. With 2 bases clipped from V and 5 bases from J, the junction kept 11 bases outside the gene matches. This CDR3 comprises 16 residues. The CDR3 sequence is CASSYLKGTALETQYF. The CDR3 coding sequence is TGTGCCAGCAGTTACCTAAAGGGGACAGCTTTGGAGACCCAGTACTTC.

This CDR3 is CASSYGTQETQYF. CDR3 nucleotide sequence: TGTGCCAGCTCATACGGGACTCAAGAGACCCAGTACTTC. The chain combines TRBV18 with TRBJ2-5; D is possibly TRBD2 (6 bases). Trimming cost V 5 bases and J 2 bases, with 9 bases left between them. Germline loops: CDR1 KGHSH, CDR2 LQKENI. The CDR3 spans 13 residues. The entire variable domain, with the rest obtained from reference TRBV18 and TRBJ2-5, is as follows: NAGVMQNPRHLVRRRGQEARLRCSPMKGHSHVYWYRQLPEEGLKFMVYLQKENIIDESGMPKERFSAEFPKEGPSILRIQQVVRGDSAAYFCASSYGTQETQYFGPGTRLLVL.

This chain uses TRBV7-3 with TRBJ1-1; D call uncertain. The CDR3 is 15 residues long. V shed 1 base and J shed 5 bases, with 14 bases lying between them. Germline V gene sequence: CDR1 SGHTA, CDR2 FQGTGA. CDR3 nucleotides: TGTGCCAGCAGCTTAAACCTCATCCGCGGTACTGAAGCTTTCTTT. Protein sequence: CASSLNLIRGTEAFF.

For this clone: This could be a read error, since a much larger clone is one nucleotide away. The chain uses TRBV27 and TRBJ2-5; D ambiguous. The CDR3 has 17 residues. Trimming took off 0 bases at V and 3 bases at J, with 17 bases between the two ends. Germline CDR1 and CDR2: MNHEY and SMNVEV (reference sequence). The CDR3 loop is CASSLSVISNGKETQYF. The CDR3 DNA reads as TGTGCCAGCAGTTTATCGGTAATCTCAAATGGCAAAGAGACCCAGTACTTC.

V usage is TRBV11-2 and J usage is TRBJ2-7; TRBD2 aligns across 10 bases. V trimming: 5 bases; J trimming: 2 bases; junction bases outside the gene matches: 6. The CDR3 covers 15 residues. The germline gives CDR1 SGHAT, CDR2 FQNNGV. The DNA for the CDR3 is TGTGCCAGCAGCCCCGGACTAGCGGTCACCTACGAGCAGTACTTC. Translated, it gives CASSPGLAVTYEQYF.

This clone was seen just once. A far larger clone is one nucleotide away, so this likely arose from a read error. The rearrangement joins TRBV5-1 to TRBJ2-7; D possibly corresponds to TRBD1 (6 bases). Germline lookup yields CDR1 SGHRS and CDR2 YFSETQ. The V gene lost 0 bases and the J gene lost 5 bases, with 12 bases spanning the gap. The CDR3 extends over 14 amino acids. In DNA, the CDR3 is TGCGCCAGCAGCTTGGGGTACAGGGACCACGAGCAGTACTTC. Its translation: CASSLGYRDHEQYF. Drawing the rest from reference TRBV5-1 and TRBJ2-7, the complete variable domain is KAGVTQTPRYLIKTRGQQVTLSCSPISGHRSVSWYQQTPGQGLQFLFEYFSETQRNKGNFPGRFSGRQFSNSRSEMNVSTLELGDSALYLCASSLGYRDHEQYFGPGTRLTVT.

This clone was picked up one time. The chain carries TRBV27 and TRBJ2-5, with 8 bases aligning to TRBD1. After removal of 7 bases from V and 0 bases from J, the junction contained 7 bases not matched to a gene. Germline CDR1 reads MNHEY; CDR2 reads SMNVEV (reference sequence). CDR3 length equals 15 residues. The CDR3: CASTGQGRYQETQYF. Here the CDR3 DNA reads TGTGCCAGCACCGGACAGGGCCGTTACCAAGAGACCCAGTACTTC.

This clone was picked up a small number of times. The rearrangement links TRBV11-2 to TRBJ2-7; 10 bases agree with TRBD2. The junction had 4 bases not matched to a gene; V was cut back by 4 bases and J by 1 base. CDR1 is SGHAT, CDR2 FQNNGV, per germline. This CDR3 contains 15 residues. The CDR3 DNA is TGTGCCAGCAGCTCCCCAGCGGGAGGGTCCTACGAGCAGTACTTC. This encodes CASSSPAGGSYEQYF.

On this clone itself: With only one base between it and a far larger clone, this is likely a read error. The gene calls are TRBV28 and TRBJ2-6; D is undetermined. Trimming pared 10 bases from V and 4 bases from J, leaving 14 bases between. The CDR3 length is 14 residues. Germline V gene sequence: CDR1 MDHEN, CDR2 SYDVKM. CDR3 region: CATGWAAGANVLTF. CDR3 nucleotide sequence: TGTGCCACCGGATGGGCAGCCGGGGCCAACGTCCTGACTTTC. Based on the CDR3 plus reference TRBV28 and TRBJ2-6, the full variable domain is DVKVTQSSRYLVKRTGEKVFLECVQDMDHENMFWYRQDPGLGLRLIYFSYDVKMKEKGDIPEGYSVSREKKERFSLILESASTNQTSMYLCATGWAAGANVLTFGAGSRLTVL.

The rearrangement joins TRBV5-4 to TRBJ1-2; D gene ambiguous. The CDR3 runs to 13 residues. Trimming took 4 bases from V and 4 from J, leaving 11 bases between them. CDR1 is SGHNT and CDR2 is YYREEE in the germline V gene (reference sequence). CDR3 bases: TGTGCCAGCAGCCCCGACGGACTCTATGGCTACACCTTC. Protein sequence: CASSPDGLYGYTF.

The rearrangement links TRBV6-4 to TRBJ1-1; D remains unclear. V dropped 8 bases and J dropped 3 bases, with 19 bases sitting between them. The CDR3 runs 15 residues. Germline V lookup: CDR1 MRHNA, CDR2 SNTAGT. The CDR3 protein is CASAMVGNSHTEAFF. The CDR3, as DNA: TGTGCCAGCGCTATGGTAGGGAATAGTCACACTGAAGCTTTCTTT.

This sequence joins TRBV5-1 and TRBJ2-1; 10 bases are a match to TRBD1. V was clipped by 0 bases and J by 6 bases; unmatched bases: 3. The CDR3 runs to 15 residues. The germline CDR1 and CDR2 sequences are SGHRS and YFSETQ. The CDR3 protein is CASSLGQGAPNEQFF. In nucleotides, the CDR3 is TGCGCCAGCAGCTTGGGACAGGGGGCGCCCAATGAGCAGTTCTTC. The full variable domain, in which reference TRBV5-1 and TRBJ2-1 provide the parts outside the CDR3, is KAGVTQTPRYLIKTRGQQVTLSCSPISGHRSVSWYQQTPGQGLQFLFEYFSETQRNKGNFPGRFSGRQFSNSRSEMNVSTLELGDSALYLCASSLGQGAPNEQFFGPGTRLTVL.

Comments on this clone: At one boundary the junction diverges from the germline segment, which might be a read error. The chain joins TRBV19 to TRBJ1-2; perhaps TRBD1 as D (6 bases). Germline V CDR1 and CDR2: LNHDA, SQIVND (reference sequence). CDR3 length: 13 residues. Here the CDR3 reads CASNSGQIHGYTF. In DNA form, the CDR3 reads TGTGCTAGTAACTCTGGACAGATCCATGGCTACACCTTC.